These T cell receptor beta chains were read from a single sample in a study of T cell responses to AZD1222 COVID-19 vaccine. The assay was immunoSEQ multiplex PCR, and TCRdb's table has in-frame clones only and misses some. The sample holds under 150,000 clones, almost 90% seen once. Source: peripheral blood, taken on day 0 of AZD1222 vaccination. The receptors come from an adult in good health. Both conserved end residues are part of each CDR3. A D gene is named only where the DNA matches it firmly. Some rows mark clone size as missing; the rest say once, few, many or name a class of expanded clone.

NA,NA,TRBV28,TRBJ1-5,CASSSSDSSNQPQHF,TGTGCCAGCAGTTCCTCCGACAGTAGCAATCAGCCCCAGCATTTT
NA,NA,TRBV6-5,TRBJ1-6,CASRFTQGGSPLHF,TGTGCCAGCAGATTTACTCAGGGAGGGTCACCCCTCCACTTT
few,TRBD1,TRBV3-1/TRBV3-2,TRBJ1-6,CASSQRGTGNSPLHF,TGTGCCAGCAGCCAAAGAGGGACAGGGAATTCACCCCTCCACTTT
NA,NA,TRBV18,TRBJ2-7,CASSPNRDEQYF,TGTGCCAGCTCACCGAACAGGGACGAGCAGTACTTC
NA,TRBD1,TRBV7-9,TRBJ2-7,CASSSIETGQGGYEQYF,TGTGCCAGCAGCTCTATTGAAACGGGACAGGGAGGGTACGAGCAGTACTTC
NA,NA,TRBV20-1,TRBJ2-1,CSASAPEGVYNEQFF,TGCAGTGCTAGTGCCCCGGAAGGGGTCTACAATGAGCAGTTCTTC
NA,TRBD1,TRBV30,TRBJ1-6,CAWRDRDNSPLHF,TGTGCCTGGAGAGACAGGGATAATTCACCCCTCCACTTT
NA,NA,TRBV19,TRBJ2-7,CASSIGQGVDEQYF,TGTGCCAGTAGTATAGGGCAGGGAGTCGACGAGCAGTACTTC
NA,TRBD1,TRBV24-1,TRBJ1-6,CATSPLSGTGGNGYNSPLHF,TGTGCCACCAGCCCCCTCTCCGGGACAGGGGGCAATGGCTATAATTCACCCCTCCACTTT
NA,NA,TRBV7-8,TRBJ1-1,CASSPRTSLNTEAFF,TGTGCCAGCAGCCCAAGGACGTCTCTTAACACTGAAGCTTTCTTT
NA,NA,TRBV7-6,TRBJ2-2,CASSFLGGLNTGELFF,TGTGCCAGCAGCTTCCTCGGGGGGCTTAACACCGGGGAGCTGTTTTTT
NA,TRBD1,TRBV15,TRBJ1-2,CATSTDRGIGYGYTF,TGTGCCACCAGCACGGACAGGGGAATTGGCTATGGCTACACCTTC
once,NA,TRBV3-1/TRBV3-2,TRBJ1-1,CASSPRRGGNTEAFF,TGTGCCAGCAGCCCCAGAAGGGGGGGGAACACTGAAGCTTTCTTT
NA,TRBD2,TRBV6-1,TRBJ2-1,CASSASGGGSYNEQFF,TGTGCCAGCAGTGCTAGCGGGGGGGGCTCCTACAATGAGCAGTTCTTC
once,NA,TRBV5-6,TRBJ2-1,CASSPRRGAFNEQFF,TGTGCCAGCAGCCCCAGGAGGGGGGCTTTCAATGAGCAGTTCTTC
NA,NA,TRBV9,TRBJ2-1,CASSVGTYNEQFF,TGTGCCAGCAGCGTGGGTACCTACAATGAGCAGTTCTTC
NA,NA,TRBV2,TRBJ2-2,CATRAFAGELFF,TGTGCCACCCGGGCCTTTGCCGGGGAGCTGTTTTTT
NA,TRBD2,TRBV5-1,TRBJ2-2,CASSLWGDRAGTNTGELFF,TGCGCCAGCAGCTTGTGGGGGGACCGAGCGGGGACGAACACCGGGGAGCTGTTTTTT
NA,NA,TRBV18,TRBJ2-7,CASSLQPPYEQYF,TGTGCCAGCTCACTTCAACCTCCCTACGAGCAGTACTTC
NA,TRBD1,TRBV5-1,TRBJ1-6,CASSLRDSNSPLHF,TGCGCCAGCAGCCTCCGGGACAGTAATTCACCCCTCCACTTT
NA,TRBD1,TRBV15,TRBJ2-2,CATSRGGTGRNTGELFF,TGTGCCACCAGCAGAGGAGGGACAGGGCGAAACACCGGGGAGCTGTTTTTT
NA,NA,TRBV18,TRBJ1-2,CASSPPQGRNYGYTF,TGTGCCAGCTCACCACCCCAGGGCCGAAACTATGGCTACACCTTC
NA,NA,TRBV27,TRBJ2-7,CASSLFPGGGEQYF,TGTGCCAGCAGTTTATTCCCAGGGGGGGGTGAGCAGTACTTC
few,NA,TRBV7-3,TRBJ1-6,CASSLAGGGNSPLHF,TGTGCCAGCAGCTTAGCCGGAGGTGGTAATTCACCCCTCCACTTT
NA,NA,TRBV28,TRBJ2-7,CASTSPGPPLYEQYF,TGTGCCAGCACCTCCCCCGGGCCTCCGCTATACGAGCAGTACTTC
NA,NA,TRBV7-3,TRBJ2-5,CASSARQYSVPQYF,TGTGCCAGCAGCGCCCGACAGTATTCTGTCCCCCAGTACTTC